The text below deals with one T cell receptor delta chain. The antigen it binds to is not known. The protein given by TCRdb reflects a much larger clone and differs at residue 11 from this DNA's translation, likely from a read error; the protein shown is the DNA's translation. In the germline V gene, CDR1 corresponds to GEAIGNYY and CDR2 to EKD. Here V drops 2 bases and J drops 3 bases, and the junction holds 9 bases not matched to any gene. The CDR3 runs 16 amino acids, cysteine and phenylalanine included. Just CDR3 DNA is preserved here, 48 bases in frame from base 1. The record originates from a study of gamma-delta T cells after stem cell transplantation (dated by TCRdb to about 2016). Libraries were constructed by RT-PCR. The instrument given in TCRdb is Illumina MiSeq. Clone calls in TCRdb were regenerated from the public reads with CATT, after which identical DNA sequences shared one row. In this sample the table shows some 12,000 delta-chain clones, over 1% of which occur a single time. Clones ranked in the top ten supply about a tenth of the sample.

This chain joins TRDV2 to TRDJ1; 9 central bases correspond to TRDD3. This receptor was obtained from a human donor. It is not recorded whose cells these are; they may come from a transplant donor. Sequenced: gamma-delta T cells. The CDR3 is CACDNLLGEDADKLIF. The DNA reads as follows: TGTGCCTGTGACAATTTACTGGGGGAAGACGCCGATAAACTCATCTTT.